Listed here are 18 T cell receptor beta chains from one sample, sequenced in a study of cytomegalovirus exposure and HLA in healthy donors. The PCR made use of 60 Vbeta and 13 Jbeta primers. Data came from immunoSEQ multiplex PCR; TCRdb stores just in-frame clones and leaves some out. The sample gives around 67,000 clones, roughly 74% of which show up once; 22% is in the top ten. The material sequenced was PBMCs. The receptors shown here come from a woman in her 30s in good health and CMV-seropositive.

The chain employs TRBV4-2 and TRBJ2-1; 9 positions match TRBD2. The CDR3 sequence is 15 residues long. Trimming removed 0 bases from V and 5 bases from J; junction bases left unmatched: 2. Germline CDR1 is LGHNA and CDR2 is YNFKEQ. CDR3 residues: CASSQELAGHNEQFF. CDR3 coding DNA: TGTGCCAGCAGCCAAGAGCTAGCGGGGCACAATGAGCAGTTCTTC.

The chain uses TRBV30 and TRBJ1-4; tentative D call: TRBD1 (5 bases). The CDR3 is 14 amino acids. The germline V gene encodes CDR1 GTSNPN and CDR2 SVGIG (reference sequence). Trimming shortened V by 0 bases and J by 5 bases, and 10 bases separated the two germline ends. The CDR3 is CAWSVLRGNEKLFF. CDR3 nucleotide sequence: TGTGCCTGGAGTGTTCTCCGGGGGAATGAAAAACTGTTTTTT. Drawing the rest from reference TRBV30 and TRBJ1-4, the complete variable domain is SQTIHQWPATLVQPVGSPLSLECTVEGTSNPNLYWYRQAAGRGLQLLFYSVGIGQISSEVPQNLSASRPQDRQFILSSKKLLLSDSGFYLCAWSVLRGNEKLFFGSGTQLSVL.

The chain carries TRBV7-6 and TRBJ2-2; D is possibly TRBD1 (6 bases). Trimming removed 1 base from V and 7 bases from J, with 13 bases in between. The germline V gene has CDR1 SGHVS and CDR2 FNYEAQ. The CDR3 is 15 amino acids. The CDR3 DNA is TGTGCCAGCAGCTTAGAAGCAGGGGAGATCGGGGAGCTGTTTTTT. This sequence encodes CASSLEAGEIGELFF.

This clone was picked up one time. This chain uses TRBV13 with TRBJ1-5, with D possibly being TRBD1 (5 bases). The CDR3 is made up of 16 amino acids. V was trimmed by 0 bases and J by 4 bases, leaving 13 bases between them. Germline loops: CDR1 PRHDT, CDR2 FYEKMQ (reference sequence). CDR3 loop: CASSLGGRGGNQPQHF. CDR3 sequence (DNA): TGTGCCAGCAGCTTAGGAGGTAGGGGAGGGAATCAGCCCCAGCATTTT.

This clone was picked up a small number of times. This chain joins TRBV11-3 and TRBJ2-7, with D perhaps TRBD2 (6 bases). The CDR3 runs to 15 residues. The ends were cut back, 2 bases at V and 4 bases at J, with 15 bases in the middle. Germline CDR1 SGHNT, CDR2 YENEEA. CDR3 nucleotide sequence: TGTGCCAGCAGCTTATACTCGGGGGTACTATACGAGCAGTACTTC. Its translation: CASSLYSGVLYEQYF.

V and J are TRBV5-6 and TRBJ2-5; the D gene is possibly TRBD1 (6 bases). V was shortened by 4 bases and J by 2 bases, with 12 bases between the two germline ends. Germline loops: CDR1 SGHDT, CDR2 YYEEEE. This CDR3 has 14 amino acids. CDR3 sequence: CASSGIDRQETQYF. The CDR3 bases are TGTGCCAGCAGCGGAATCGACAGGCAAGAGACCCAGTACTTC. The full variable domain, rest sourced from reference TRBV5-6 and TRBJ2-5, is DAGVTQSPTHLIKTRGQQVTLRCSPKSGHDTVSWYQQALGQGPQFIFQYYEEEERQRGNFPDRFSGHQFPNYSSELNVNALLLGDSALYLCASSGIDRQETQYFGPGTRLLVL.

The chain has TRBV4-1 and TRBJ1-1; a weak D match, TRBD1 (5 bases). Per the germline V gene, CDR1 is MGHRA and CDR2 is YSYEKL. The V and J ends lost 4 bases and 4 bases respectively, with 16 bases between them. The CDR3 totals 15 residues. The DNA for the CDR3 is TGCGCCAGCAGCCCGATGGTGGTGGGGGGCACTGAAGCTTTCTTT. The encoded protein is CASSPMVVGGTEAFF.

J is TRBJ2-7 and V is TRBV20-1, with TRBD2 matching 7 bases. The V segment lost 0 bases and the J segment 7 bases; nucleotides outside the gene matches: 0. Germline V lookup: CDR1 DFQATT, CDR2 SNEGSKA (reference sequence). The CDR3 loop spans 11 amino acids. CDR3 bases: TGCAGTGCTAGAGAGGGGGGGGAGCAGTACTTC. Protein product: CSAREGGEQYF.

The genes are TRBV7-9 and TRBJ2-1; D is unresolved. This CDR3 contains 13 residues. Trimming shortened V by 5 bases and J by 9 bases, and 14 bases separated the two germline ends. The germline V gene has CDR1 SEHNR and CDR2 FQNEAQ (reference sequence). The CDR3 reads CASSQTLAGEQFF. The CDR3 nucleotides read TGTGCCAGCAGCCAGACCCTTGCAGGTGAGCAGTTCTTC.

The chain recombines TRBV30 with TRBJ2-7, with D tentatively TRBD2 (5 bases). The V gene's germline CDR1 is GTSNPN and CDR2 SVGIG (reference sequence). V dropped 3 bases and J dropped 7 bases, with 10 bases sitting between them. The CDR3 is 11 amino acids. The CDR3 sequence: CAWSGVREQYF. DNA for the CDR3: TGTGCCTGGAGCGGGGTGAGGGAGCAGTACTTC.

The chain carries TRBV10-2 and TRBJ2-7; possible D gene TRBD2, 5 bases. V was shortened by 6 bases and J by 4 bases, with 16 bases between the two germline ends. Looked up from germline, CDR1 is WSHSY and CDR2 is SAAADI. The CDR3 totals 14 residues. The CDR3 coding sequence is TGCGCCAGCAGGGTTGGACTCCAATCTTACGAGCAGTACTTC. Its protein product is CASRVGLQSYEQYF.

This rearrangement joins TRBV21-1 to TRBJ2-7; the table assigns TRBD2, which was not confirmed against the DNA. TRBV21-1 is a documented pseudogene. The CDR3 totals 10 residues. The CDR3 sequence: CASLTYEQYF. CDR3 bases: TGTGCCAGCCTAACCTACGAGCAGTACTTC.

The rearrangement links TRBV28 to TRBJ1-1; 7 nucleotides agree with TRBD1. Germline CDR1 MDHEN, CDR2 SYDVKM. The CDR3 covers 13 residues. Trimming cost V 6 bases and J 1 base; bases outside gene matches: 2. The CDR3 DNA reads TGTGCCAGCAGGACAGGGTCGAACACTGAAGCTTTCTTT. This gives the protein CASRTGSNTEAFF.

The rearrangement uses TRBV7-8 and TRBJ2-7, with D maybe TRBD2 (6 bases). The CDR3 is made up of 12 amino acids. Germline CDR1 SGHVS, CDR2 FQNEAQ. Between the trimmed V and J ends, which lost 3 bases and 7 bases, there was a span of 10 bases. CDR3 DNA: TGTGCCAGCAGCTTGGAGGGTAGAGAGCAGTACTTC. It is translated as CASSLEGREQYF. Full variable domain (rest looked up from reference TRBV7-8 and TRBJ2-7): GAGVSQSPRYKVAKRGQDVALRCDPISGHVSLFWYQQALGQGPEFLTYFQNEAQLDKSGLPSDRFFAERPEGSVSTLKIQRTQQEDSAVYLCASSLEGREQYFGPGTRLTVT.

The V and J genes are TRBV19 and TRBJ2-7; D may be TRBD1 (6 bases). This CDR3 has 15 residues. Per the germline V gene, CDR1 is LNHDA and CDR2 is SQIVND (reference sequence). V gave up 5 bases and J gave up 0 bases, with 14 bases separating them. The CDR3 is CASSATGRSSYEQYF. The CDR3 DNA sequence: TGTGCCAGTAGTGCAACAGGGCGTTCCTCCTACGAGCAGTACTTC.

The CDR3 spells CASRESQAYGYTF. The CDR3 bases are TGTGCCAGCAGGGAAAGCCAGGCCTATGGCTACACCTTC. This chain links TRBV25-1 with TRBJ1-2; D unclear. The V end was cut by 6 bases, the J end by 4 bases, with 12 bases between. There are 13 residues in the CDR3. Germline V lookup: CDR1 MGHDK, CDR2 SYGVNS.

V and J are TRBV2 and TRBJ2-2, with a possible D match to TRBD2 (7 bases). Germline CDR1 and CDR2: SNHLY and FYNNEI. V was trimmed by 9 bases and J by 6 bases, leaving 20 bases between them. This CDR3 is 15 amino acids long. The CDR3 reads CASGSGDKIPGELFF. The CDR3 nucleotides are TGTGCCAGTGGAAGCGGGGACAAAATTCCCGGGGAGCTGTTTTTT.

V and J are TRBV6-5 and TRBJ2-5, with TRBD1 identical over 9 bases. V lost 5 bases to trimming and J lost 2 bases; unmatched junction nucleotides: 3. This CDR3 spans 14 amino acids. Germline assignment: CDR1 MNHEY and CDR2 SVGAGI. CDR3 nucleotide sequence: TGTGCCAGCAGTCCCGACAGGGGGCAAGAGACCCAGTACTTC. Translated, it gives CASSPDRGQETQYF.